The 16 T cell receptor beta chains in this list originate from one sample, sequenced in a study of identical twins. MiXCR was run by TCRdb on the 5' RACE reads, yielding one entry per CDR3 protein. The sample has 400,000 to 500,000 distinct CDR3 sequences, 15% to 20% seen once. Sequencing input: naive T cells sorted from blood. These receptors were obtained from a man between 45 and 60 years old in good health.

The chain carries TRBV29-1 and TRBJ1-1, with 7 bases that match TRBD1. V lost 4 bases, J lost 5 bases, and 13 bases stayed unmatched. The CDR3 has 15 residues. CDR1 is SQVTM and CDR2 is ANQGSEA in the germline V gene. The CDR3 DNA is TGCAGCGTTGTTCAGGCCCCCGGGACAGCGACTGAAGCTTTCTTT. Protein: CSVVQAPGTATEAFF. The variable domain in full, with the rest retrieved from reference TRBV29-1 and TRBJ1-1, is SAVISQKPSRDICQRGTSLTIQCQVDSQVTMMFWYRQQPGQSLTLIATANQGSEATYESGFVIDKFPISRPNLTFSTLTVSNMSPEDSSIYLCSVVQAPGTATEAFFGQGTRLTVV.

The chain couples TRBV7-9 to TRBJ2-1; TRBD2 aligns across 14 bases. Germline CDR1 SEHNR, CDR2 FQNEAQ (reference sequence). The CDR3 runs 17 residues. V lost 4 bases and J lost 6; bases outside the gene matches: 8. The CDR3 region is CASSYRETSGGANEQFF. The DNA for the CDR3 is TGTGCCAGCAGCTATCGGGAGACTAGCGGGGGGGCCAATGAGCAGTTCTTC.

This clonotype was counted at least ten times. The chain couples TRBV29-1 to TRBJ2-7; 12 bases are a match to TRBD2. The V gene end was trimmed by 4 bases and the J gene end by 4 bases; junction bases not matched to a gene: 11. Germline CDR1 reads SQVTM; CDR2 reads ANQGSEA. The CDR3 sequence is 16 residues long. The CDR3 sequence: CSVVGVTSGRIYEQYF. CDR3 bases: TGCAGCGTTGTTGGGGTGACTAGCGGGAGAATATACGAGCAGTACTTC.

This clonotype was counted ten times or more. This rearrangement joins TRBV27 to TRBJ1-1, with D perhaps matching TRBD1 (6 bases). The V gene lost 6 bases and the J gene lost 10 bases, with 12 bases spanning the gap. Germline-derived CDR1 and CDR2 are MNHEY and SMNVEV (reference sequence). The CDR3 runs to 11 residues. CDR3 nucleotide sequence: TGTGCCAGCAGGCGGGTCAGGGGAGCTTTCTTT. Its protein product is CASRRVRGAFF.

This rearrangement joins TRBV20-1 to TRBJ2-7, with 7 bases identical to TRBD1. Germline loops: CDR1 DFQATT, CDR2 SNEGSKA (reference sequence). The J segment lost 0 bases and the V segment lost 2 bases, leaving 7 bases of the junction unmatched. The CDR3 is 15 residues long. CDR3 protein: CSARSEQGPSYEQYF. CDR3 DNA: TGCAGTGCTAGATCCGAACAGGGGCCCTCCTACGAGCAGTACTTC.

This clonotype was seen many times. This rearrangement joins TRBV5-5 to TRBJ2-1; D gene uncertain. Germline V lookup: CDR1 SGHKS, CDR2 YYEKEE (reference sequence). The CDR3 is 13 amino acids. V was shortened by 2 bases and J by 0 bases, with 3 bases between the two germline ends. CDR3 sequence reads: CASSFRSYNEQFF. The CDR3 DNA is TGTGCCAGCAGCTTTCGCTCCTACAATGAGCAGTTCTTC.

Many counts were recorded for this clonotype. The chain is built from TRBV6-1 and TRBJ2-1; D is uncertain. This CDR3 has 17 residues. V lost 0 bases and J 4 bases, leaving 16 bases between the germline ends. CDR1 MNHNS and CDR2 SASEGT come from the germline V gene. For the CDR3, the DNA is TGTGCCAGCAGTGAAGCGCTTGCAGCAGCTTCTTACAATGAGCAGTTCTTC. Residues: CASSEALAAASYNEQFF.

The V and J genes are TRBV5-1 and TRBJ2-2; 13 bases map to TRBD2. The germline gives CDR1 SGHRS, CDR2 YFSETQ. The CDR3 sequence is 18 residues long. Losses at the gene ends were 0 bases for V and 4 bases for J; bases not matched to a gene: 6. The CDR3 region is CASSLDRLAGGGTGELFF. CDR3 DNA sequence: TGCGCCAGCAGCTTGGATCGACTAGCGGGGGGAGGCACCGGGGAGCTGTTTTTT.

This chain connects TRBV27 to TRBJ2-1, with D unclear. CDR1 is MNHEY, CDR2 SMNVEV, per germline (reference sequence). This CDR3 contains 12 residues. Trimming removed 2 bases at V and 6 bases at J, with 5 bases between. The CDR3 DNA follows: TGTGCCAGCAGTTTAACCCTCAATGAGCAGTTCTTC. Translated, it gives CASSLTLNEQFF.

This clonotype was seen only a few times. DNA for the CDR3: TGTGCCAGCAATCCGACTAGCGGGGGTTTGTCCTACGAGCAGTACTTC. It codes for CASNPTSGGLSYEQYF. The chain has TRBV27 and TRBJ2-7; 12 bases are a match to TRBD2. This CDR3 region has 16 residues. Germline loops: CDR1 MNHEY, CDR2 SMNVEV (reference sequence). After removal of 7 bases from V and 1 base from J, the junction contained 8 bases not matched to a gene.

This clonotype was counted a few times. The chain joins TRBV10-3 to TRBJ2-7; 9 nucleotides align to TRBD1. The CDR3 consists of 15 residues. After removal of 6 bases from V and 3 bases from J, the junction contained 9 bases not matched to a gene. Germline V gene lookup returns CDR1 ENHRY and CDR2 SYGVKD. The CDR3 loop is CAIRDTGTGIYEQYF. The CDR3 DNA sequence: TGTGCCATCAGAGATACCGGGACAGGGATCTACGAGCAGTACTTC.

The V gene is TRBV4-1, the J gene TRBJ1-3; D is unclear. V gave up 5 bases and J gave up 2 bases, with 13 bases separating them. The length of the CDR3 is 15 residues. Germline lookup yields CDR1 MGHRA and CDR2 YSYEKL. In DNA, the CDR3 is TGCGCCAGCAGCTCCCTATTTCGTACTGGAAACACCATATATTTT. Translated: CASSSLFRTGNTIYF.

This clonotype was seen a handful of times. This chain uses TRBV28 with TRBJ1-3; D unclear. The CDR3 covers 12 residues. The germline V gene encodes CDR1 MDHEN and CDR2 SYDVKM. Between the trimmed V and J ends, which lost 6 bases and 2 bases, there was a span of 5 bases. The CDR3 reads CASRLPGNTIYF. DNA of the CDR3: TGTGCCAGCAGACTCCCTGGAAACACCATATATTTT.

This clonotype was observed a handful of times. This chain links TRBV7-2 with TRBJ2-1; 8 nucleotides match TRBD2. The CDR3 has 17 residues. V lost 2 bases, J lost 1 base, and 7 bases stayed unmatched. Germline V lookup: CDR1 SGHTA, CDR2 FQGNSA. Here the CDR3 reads CASSLWGGTRSYNEQFF. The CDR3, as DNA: TGTGCCAGCAGCTTATGGGGAGGGACTAGGTCCTACAATGAGCAGTTCTTC.

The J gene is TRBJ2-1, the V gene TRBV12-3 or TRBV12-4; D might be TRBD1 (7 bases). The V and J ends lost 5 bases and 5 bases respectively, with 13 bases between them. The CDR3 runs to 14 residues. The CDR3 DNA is TGTGCCAGCAGTCCCCAGGGGGGACACAATGAGCAGTTCTTC. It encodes CASSPQGGHNEQFF.

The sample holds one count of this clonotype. The chain's CDR3 is CASSQDPAGGQFF. CDR3 sequence (DNA): TGTGCCAGCAGCCAGGACCCCGCGGGAGGGCAGTTCTTC. The chain uses TRBV28 and TRBJ2-1; 8 nucleotides line up with TRBD2. Trimming removed 6 bases from V and 12 bases from J; junction bases left unmatched: 10. The CDR3 runs to 13 residues. Germline V gives CDR1 MDHEN, CDR2 SYDVKM. The whole variable domain, remainder taken from reference TRBV28 and TRBJ2-1, is DVKVTQSSRYLVKRTGEKVFLECVQDMDHENMFWYRQDPGLGLRLIYFSYDVKMKEKGDIPEGYSVSREKKERFSLILESASTNQTSMYLCASSQDPAGGQFFGPGTRLTVL.